This T cell receptor (beta chain) stems from a study of T-cell reconstitution after alpha-beta-depleted transplantation in children. The study's findings and limits: After transplant, high TCRbeta diversity at day 60 in some patients arose from surviving recipient T cells and thymic progenitors. Where alpha-beta T cells came from about two months after transplant was reportedly several hundred expanded graft clones. T-cell numbers and diversity, one year after transplant, stemmed largely from T cells that were newly produced.

A note on this clonotype: Its antigen is not identified.

Unique molecular identifiers were built into the TCRbeta library. TCRdb used MiXCR to reprocess the PCR reads, holding one entry per CDR3 protein. Counted here are 450,000 to 600,000 distinct CDR3 sequences, roughly a tenth occurring once; the ten biggest clones make up 2%. Trimming cost V 4 bases and J 6 bases; bases outside gene matches: 9. Germline V lookup: CDR1 SGHAT, CDR2 FQDESV (reference sequence). The CDR3 is 15 residues long. The chain couples TRBV11-1 to TRBJ2-3; 8 bases align to TRBD2. The receptor comes from a child younger than 10 with inherited bone marrow failure, due to receive a stem cell transplant. The source was PBMCs, collected before TCRalphabeta/CD19-depleted stem cell transplant. Here the CDR3 DNA reads TGTGCCAGCAGCTCTTTGCGGGAGGAGCTGGATACGCAGTATTTT. This translates into CASSSLREELDTQYF.